This T cell receptor beta chain stems from a study of T cell clusters in autoimmune cytopenias. Its frequency marks this clonotype as large. Tens of thousands of genome equivalents of blood DNA were amplified for TRB. One tube held mixed TRB-A and TRB-B primer pools for touch-down PCR. Following a re-call of the multiplex PCR reads, TCRdb has one entry per CDR3 protein and lacks DNA. This sample lists around 2,000 distinct CDR3 sequences; its ten largest clones have around 5.5%. Germline values: CDR1 LNHDA, CDR2 SQIVND (reference sequence). The CDR3 loop spans 15 amino acids. This receptor was identified in a human donor with an autoimmune cytopenia or autoimmune hepatitis (not recorded which). The chain joins TRBV19 to TRBJ1-2; TCRdb names TRBD1, which stays unverified in the absence of DNA. The sample consisted of peripheral blood. The CDR3 loop reads CASSPKGIRGYGYTF.